This TCR beta chain originates from a study of cytomegalovirus exposure and HLA in healthy donors. Study in general: The same platform as the approximately 640 first-cohort repertoires was used for the 120 validation repertoires, a later analysis reported. Study observations and caveats: The study flagged around 150 TCR beta chains as cytomegalovirus-associated. First-cohort TCR clusters tended to co-occur in the roughly 120 validation repertoires, a later analysis found. Reportedly, diagnosis of cytomegalovirus status by the classifier showed high specificity and sensitivity.

This CDR3 is built from 14 residues. The V and J ends lost 5 bases and 3 bases respectively, with 13 bases between them. Germline V lookup: CDR1 SNHLY, CDR2 FYNNEI. Notes on this clone: Antigen unknown.

Clones were sequenced by immunoSEQ multiplex PCR, and TCRdb holds only the in-frame ones, with some missing. The top ten clones hold approximately 4% of a sample with about 98,000 clones, roughly 89% of them seen once. Material for sequencing was PBMCs. This chain joins TRBV2 and TRBJ1-1, with D possibly matching TRBD1 (5 bases). The receptor was derived from a woman in her 30s in good health and CMV-seronegative. The CDR3 DNA sequence: TGTGCCAGCAGTCCCCCAGGGAAAGACACTGAAGCTTTCTTT. Protein sequence: CASSPPGKDTEAFF.